This T cell receptor (beta chain) was obtained from a study of CD8 T cells in Susac syndrome. cDNA came from approximately 0.5 to 1 ug RNA primed by random hexamers. Amplification of TCR beta CDR3 was carried out by immunoSEQ multiplex PCR, which covered 54 Vbeta and 13 Jbeta segments. From the immunoSEQ multiplex PCR reads, TCRdb called clonotypes with MiXCR, one entry per CDR3 protein. Of roughly 130,000 distinct CDR3 sequences detected, about 95% appear once; the ten largest clones hold more than 0.1%. The TEMRA cells underwent FACS enrichment, while the CD8+ and CD4+ T cells underwent negative isolation. This CDR3 contains 15 residues. CDR1 is SGHRS and CDR2 is YFSETQ in the germline V gene. Unmatched junction bases numbered 6, after V lost 1 base and J lost 5 bases. Points on this clonotype: Its antigen is not identified.

Regarding the study as a whole: It was acknowledged in the study that the number of individuals who were included in its TCR sequencing and HLA analysis was relatively small.

The rearrangement uses TRBV5-1 and TRBJ2-7, with 10 bases fitting TRBD2. The source material was CD4+ T cells from PBMCs. The receptor was derived from a human donor in good health. CDR3 protein: CASSLSLAGVNEQYF. The CDR3 bases are TGCGCCAGCAGCTTGTCCCTAGCGGGAGTTAACGAGCAGTACTTC.